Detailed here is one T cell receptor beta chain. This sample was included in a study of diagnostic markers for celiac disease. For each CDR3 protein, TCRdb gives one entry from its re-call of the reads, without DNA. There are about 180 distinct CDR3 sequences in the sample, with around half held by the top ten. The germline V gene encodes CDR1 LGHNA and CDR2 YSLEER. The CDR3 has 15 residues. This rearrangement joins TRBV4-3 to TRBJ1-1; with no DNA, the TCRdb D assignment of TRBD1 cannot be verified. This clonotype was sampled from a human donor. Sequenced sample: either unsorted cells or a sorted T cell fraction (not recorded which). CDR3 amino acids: CASSQDRPGGTEAFF.